The 20 T cell receptor beta chains given below trace back to one sample, sequenced in a study of cytomegalovirus exposure and HLA in healthy donors. The repertoire was sequenced with immunoSEQ multiplex PCR; TCRdb's copy has only in-frame clones and lacks some. The repertoire consists of 130,000 or so clones, with roughly 84% occurring once and the leading ten covering roughly 2%. Sequencing was done on a sample of PBMCs. Receptor source: a woman in her twenties or thirties in good health and CMV-seronegative.

The rearrangement links TRBV2 to TRBJ2-3; TRBD2 is a possible D gene (5 bases). Trimming left V 4 bases short and J 9 bases short, with 20 bases between. Germline lookup yields CDR1 SNHLY and CDR2 FYNNEI. The CDR3 covers 15 residues. This chain's CDR3 is CASSADWTITRTQYF. Here the CDR3 DNA reads TGTGCCAGCAGTGCGGACTGGACGATCACCCGGACGCAGTATTTT.

This CDR3 reads CASSLRQGNTEAFF. The CDR3 nucleotides are TGTGCCAGCAGCCTTCGACAGGGTAACACTGAAGCTTTCTTT. The genes are TRBV13 and TRBJ1-1; 7 positions agree with TRBD1. The germline V gene has CDR1 PRHDT and CDR2 FYEKMQ (reference sequence). The trim removed 5 bases at V and 2 bases at J, leaving 5 bases unmatched. The CDR3 loop spans 14 amino acids.

DNA of the CDR3: TGTGCCAGCAGGGACAGGGGGAGGCCCCTCCACTTT. This gives the protein CASRDRGRPLHF. The chain is built from TRBV6-1 and TRBJ1-6; 10 bases line up with TRBD1. Losses at the gene ends were 6 bases for V and 13 bases for J; bases not matched to a gene: 3. The CDR3 contains 12 residues. Germline-derived CDR1 and CDR2 are MNHNS and SASEGT.

V is TRBV7-9 and J is TRBJ2-2, with a weak D call TRBD1 (5 bases). The germline gives CDR1 SEHNR, CDR2 FQNEAQ (reference sequence). The V gene lost 1 base and the J gene lost 1 base, with 7 bases spanning the gap. The CDR3 spans 15 residues. CDR3 bases: TGTGCCAGCAGCTTAGGAAGGGGGAACACCGGGGAGCTGTTTTTT. Translating it yields CASSLGRGNTGELFF.

The V and J genes are TRBV4-1 and TRBJ1-2; tentative D call: TRBD1 (6 bases). Between the trimmed V and J ends, which lost 1 base and 5 bases, there was a span of 17 bases. The CDR3 totals 16 residues. Germline-derived CDR1 and CDR2 are MGHRA and YSYEKL. DNA for the CDR3: TGCGCCAGCAGCCAAGGGGCAGGGGAATGGACATATGGCTACACCTTC. Residues: CASSQGAGEWTYGYTF.

The gene calls are TRBV10-3 and TRBJ1-3, with D unclear. CDR1 is ENHRY and CDR2 is SYGVKD in the germline V gene. The CDR3 extends over 16 amino acids. Trimming took off 2 bases at V and 1 base at J, with 12 bases between the two ends. In nucleotides, the CDR3 is TGTGCCATCAGTGAGCCCACCGCGGGGTCTGGAAACACCATATATTTT. Protein sequence: CAISEPTAGSGNTIYF.

This clone appeared a single time. V is TRBV5-1 and J is TRBJ2-3, with 9 nucleotides matching TRBD2. Germline CDR1 SGHRS, CDR2 YFSETQ. V lost 4 bases to trimming and J lost 2 bases; unmatched junction nucleotides: 5. CDR3 length: 15 amino acids. The CDR3 protein is CASSAGLAYTDTQYF. In DNA, the CDR3 is TGCGCCAGCAGCGCCGGACTAGCGTACACAGATACGCAGTATTTT. The full variable domain, in which reference TRBV5-1 and TRBJ2-3 provide the parts outside the CDR3, is KAGVTQTPRYLIKTRGQQVTLSCSPISGHRSVSWYQQTPGQGLQFLFEYFSETQRNKGNFPGRFSGRQFSNSRSEMNVSTLELGDSALYLCASSAGLAYTDTQYFGPGTRLTVL.

This chain links TRBV5-6 with TRBJ2-1, with 8 bases lining up with TRBD1. J was trimmed by 3 bases and V by 0 bases; bases with no gene match: 5. Per germline, CDR1 SGHDT and CDR2 YYEEEE. The CDR3 runs to 16 residues. CDR3 loop: CASSLEGRGLYNEQFF. The CDR3 nucleotides are TGTGCCAGCAGCTTGGAGGGCAGGGGGCTCTACAATGAGCAGTTCTTC.

This clone showed up just once. The J gene is TRBJ2-7, the V gene TRBV5-4; possibly TRBD1 for D (5 bases). Trimming cost V 3 bases and J 6 bases, with 10 bases left between them. This CDR3 contains 12 residues. Germline V gives CDR1 SGHNT, CDR2 YYREEE (reference sequence). The CDR3 nucleotides read TGTGCCAGCAGCTACCTGACAGCCGAGCAGTACTTC. Translation: CASSYLTAEQYF.

This clone was detected only once. The chain has TRBV5-6 and TRBJ2-1, with D perhaps TRBD2 (5 bases). The CDR3 runs 15 residues. Trimming removed 6 bases at V and 2 bases at J, with 15 bases between. Germline V gene data show CDR1 as SGHDT and CDR2 as YYEEEE. The DNA of the CDR3 is TGTGCCAGCATGCCAGGACCGCGGGCCTACAATGAGCAGTTCTTC. Its protein product is CASMPGPRAYNEQFF.

A few counts support this clone. The rearrangement uses TRBV5-5 and TRBJ1-4; D gene unclear. The CDR3 is 16 amino acids. Trimming pared 0 bases from V and 7 bases from J, leaving 16 bases between. CDR1 is SGHKS and CDR2 is YYEKEE in the germline V gene (reference sequence). The CDR3 nucleotides read TGTGCCAGCAGCTTGGTCGAGAGGGCGGGAAGTGAAAAACTGTTTTTT. Translation: CASSLVERAGSEKLFF.

The CDR3 spells CASSPPDPWGLSGYTF. The CDR3, as DNA: TGTGCCAGCTCACCACCGGACCCTTGGGGCCTCTCTGGCTACACCTTC. V usage is TRBV18 and J usage is TRBJ1-2, with D perhaps TRBD1 (5 bases). The CDR3 runs to 16 residues. Trimming removed 0 bases from V and 7 bases from J, with 18 bases in between. Germline V gene sequence: CDR1 KGHSH, CDR2 LQKENI. The whole variable domain, remainder taken from reference TRBV18 and TRBJ1-2, is NAGVMQNPRHLVRRRGQEARLRCSPMKGHSHVYWYRQLPEEGLKFMVYLQKENIIDESGMPKERFSAEFPKEGPSILRIQQVVRGDSAAYFCASSPPDPWGLSGYTFGSGTRLTVV.

The V and J genes are TRBV20-1 and TRBJ1-1, with D possibly matching TRBD1 (5 bases). Germline V lookup: CDR1 DFQATT, CDR2 SNEGSKA (reference sequence). V lost 6 bases, J lost 10 bases, and 15 bases lay in between. The CDR3 totals 11 residues. The CDR3 coding sequence is TGCAGTGCGTCCGACAGTGCCGGAGCTTTCTTT. Protein sequence: CSASDSAGAFF.

The V gene is TRBV5-1, the J gene TRBJ2-1; weak D call: TRBD1 (5 bases). CDR1 and CDR2 (germline): SGHRS, YFSETQ. There are 16 residues in the CDR3. V was cut by 3 bases and J by 8 bases, with 21 bases left in between. CDR3 residues: CASSSLWGGQIDEQFF. DNA for the CDR3: TGCGCCAGCAGCTCCCTGTGGGGCGGTCAGATCGATGAGCAGTTCTTC.

The chain is built from TRBV27 and TRBJ1-1; no clear D gene. Trimming took off 4 bases at V and 4 bases at J, with 13 bases between the two ends. The germline V gene encodes CDR1 MNHEY and CDR2 SMNVEV (reference sequence). CDR3 length equals 14 residues. The CDR3 nucleotides are TGTGCCAGCAGTTCCCCGGGAAGGTCCACTGAAGCTTTCTTT. The encoded protein is CASSSPGRSTEAFF.

V is TRBV5-1 and J is TRBJ1-1, with a tentative D call TRBD1 (6 bases). Trimming took off 4 bases at V and 5 bases at J, with 18 bases between the two ends. Germline lookup yields CDR1 SGHRS and CDR2 YFSETQ. This CDR3 has 15 residues. The CDR3 DNA reads TGCGCCAGCAGCCCGGGCGGGGGGGGCGAGACTGAAGCTTTCTTT. Translating gives CASSPGGGGETEAFF. The complete variable domain, with remaining parts taken from reference TRBV5-1 and TRBJ1-1, reads KAGVTQTPRYLIKTRGQQVTLSCSPISGHRSVSWYQQTPGQGLQFLFEYFSETQRNKGNFPGRFSGRQFSNSRSEMNVSTLELGDSALYLCASSPGGGGETEAFFGQGTRLTVV.

Written as DNA, the CDR3 is TGTGCCAGCAGTTTTACCAGGGCGGAGAGCAATCAGCCCCAGCATTTT. Amino acid sequence: CASSFTRAESNQPQHF. The chain combines TRBV2 with TRBJ1-5; maybe TRBD1 (5 bases). Trimming took off 5 bases at V and 1 base at J, with 15 bases between the two ends. The CDR3 length is 16 residues. The germline gives CDR1 SNHLY, CDR2 FYNNEI.

The chain has TRBV7-8 and TRBJ2-1; 10 bases line up with TRBD1. V trimming: 4 bases; J trimming: 5 bases; junction bases outside the gene matches: 20. The V gene's germline CDR1 is SGHVS and CDR2 FQNEAQ. The CDR3 runs to 20 residues. CDR3 sequence reads: CASSSLSRQGAGVRNNEQFF. In DNA form, the CDR3 reads TGTGCCAGCAGCTCACTAAGTCGACAGGGGGCCGGAGTAAGGAACAATGAGCAGTTCTTC.

CDR3 amino acids: CATSDRGGSPLHF. As DNA, the CDR3 is TGTGCCACTTCAGACAGGGGCGGGTCACCCCTCCACTTT. This chain uses TRBV6-1 with TRBJ1-6; 8 bases match TRBD1. This CDR3 spans 13 amino acids. Germline V CDR1 and CDR2: MNHNS, SASEGT. V shed 10 bases and J 10 bases; nucleotides not matched to a gene: 9.

This clone was seen once. At the DNA level, this CDR3 is encoded by other sequences in the same sample as well. The rearrangement uses TRBV9 and TRBJ2-7; D uncertain. The germline V and J ends were trimmed by 0 bases and 4 bases, with 11 bases remaining between them. This CDR3 spans 14 amino acids. Germline V gene lookup returns CDR1 SGDLS and CDR2 YYNGEE. The CDR3 sequence: CASSVGLAGYEQYF. CDR3 in DNA: TGTGCCAGCAGCGTAGGTCTCGCAGGTTACGAGCAGTACTTC.